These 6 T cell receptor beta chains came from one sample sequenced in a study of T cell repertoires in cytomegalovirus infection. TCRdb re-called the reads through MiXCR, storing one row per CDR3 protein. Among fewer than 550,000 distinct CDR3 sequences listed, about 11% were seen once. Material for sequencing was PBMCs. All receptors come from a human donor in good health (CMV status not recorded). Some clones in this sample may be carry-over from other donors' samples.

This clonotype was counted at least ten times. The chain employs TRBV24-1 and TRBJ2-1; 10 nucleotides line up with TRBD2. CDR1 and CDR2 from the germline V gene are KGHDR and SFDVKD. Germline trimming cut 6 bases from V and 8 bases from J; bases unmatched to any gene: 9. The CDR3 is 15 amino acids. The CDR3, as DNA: TGTGCCACCAGTACCGCCCAGCGGGAGGGCCATGAGCAGTTCTTC. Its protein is CATSTAQREGHEQFF.

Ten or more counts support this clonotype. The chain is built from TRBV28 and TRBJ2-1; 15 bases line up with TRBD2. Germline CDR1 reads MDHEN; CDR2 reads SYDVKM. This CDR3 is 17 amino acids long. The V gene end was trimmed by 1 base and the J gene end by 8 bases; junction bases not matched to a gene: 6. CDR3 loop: CASSLSTGTSGRYEQFF. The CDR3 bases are TGTGCCAGCAGTTTATCAACCGGGACTAGCGGGAGGTATGAGCAGTTCTTC.

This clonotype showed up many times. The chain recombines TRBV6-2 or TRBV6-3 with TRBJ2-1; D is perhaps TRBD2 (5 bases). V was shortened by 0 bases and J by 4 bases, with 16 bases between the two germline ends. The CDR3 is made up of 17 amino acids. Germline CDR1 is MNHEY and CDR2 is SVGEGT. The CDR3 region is CASSYSLEEYGYNEQFF. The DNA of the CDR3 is TGTGCCAGCAGTTACTCCTTGGAGGAGTATGGATACAATGAGCAGTTCTTC.

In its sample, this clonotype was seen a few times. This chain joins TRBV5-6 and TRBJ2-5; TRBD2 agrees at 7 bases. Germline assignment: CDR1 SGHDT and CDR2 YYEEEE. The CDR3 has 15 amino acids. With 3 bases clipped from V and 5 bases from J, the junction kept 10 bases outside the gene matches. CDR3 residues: CASSSGTTVLETQYF. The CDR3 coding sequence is TGTGCCAGCAGCTCCGGGACTACGGTTCTCGAGACCCAGTACTTC.

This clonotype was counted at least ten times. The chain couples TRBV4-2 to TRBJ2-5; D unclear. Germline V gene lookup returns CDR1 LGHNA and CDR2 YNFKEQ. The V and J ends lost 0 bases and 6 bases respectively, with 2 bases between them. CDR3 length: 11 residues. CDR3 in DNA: TGTGCCAGCAGCCAAGAAAAGACCCAGTACTTC. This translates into CASSQEKTQYF.

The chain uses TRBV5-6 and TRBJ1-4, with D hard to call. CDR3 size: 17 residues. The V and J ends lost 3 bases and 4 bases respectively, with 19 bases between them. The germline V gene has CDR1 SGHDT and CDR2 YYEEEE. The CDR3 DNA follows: TGTGCCAGCAGCTACTTCGGGGATGGAGGCCGTAATGAAAAACTGTTTTTT. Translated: CASSYFGDGGRNEKLFF.